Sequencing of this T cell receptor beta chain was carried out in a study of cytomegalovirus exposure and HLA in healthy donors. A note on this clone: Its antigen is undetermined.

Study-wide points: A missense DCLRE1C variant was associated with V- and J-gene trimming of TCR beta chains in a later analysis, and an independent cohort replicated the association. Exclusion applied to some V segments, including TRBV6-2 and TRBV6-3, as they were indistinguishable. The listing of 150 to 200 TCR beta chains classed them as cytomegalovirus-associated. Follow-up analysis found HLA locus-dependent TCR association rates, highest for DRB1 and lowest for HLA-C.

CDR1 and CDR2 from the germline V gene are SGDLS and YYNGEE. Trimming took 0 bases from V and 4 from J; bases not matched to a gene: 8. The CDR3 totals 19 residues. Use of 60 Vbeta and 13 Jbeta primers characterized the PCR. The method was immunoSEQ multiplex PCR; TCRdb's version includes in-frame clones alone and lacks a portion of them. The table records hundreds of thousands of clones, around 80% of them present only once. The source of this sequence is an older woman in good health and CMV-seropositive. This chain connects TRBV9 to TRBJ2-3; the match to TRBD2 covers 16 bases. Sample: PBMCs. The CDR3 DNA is TGTGCCAGCAGCGTAGTTGGGACTAGCGGGGGGGGTAGGGCAGATACGCAGTATTTT. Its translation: CASSVVGTSGGGRADTQYF.